These 24 T cell receptor beta chains were all obtained from the same sample, sequenced in a study of T-cell memory formation after mild COVID-19. TCRdb called the 5' RACE reads again in MiXCR, with one record for every CDR3 protein. The sample carries hundreds of thousands of distinct CDR3 sequences, roughly 17% recorded once. The sequencing sample was made of PBMCs or a T cell subset sorted from them (not recorded which). These receptor sequences come from an adult woman who had mild COVID-19 (a few samples of this study predate the infection). Cell type and time point are not known.

This clonotype has a single count. The chain links TRBV28 to TRBJ2-3; the D gene is possibly TRBD2 (5 bases). V was shortened by 6 bases and J by 4 bases, with 8 bases between the two germline ends. Germline CDR1 and CDR2: MDHEN and SYDVKM. This CDR3 region has 12 residues. The CDR3 coding sequence is TGTGCCAGCAGACCGGGGTCAGATACGCAGTATTTT. Amino acids: CASRPGSDTQYF.

This sequence joins TRBV7-2 and TRBJ1-5, with a possible D match to TRBD1 (5 bases). Germline loops: CDR1 SGHTA, CDR2 FQGNSA. V was cut by 5 bases and J by 6 bases, with 11 bases left in between. The CDR3 loop spans 13 amino acids. This chain's CDR3 is CASSRGKGQPQHF. DNA of the CDR3: TGTGCCAGCAGCCGGGGGAAGGGTCAGCCCCAGCATTTT.

There are a few counts of this clonotype. This rearrangement joins TRBV20-1 to TRBJ2-7, with 7 bases that match TRBD1. The CDR3 loop spans 12 amino acids. The ends lost 6 bases at V and 3 bases at J; junction bases unmatched: 5. Germline V CDR1 and CDR2: DFQATT, SNEGSKA (reference sequence). Here the CDR3 DNA reads TGCAGTGCCACCTGGGACAGCTACGAGCAGTACTTC. Translation: CSATWDSYEQYF.

The V and J genes are TRBV20-1 and TRBJ2-3; 10 bases are shared with TRBD2. Germline CDR1 is DFQATT and CDR2 is SNEGSKA (reference sequence). CDR3 length equals 17 residues. The ends lost 3 bases at V and 0 bases at J; junction bases unmatched: 9. CDR3 loop: CSARASGRDSSTDTQYF. In DNA form, the CDR3 reads TGCAGTGCTAGGGCCAGCGGGAGGGATTCTAGCACAGATACGCAGTATTTT.

J is TRBJ2-3 and V is TRBV4-1, with D maybe TRBD2 (6 bases). Deletions cut 4 bases from V and 5 bases from J, with 13 bases between. The CDR3 consists of 14 residues. CDR1 is MGHRA, CDR2 YSYEKL, per germline. CDR3 nucleotides: TGCGCCAGCAGCCCCGGGAGAACGGTAGATACGCAGTATTTT. Translating it yields CASSPGRTVDTQYF.

This clonotype was picked up a small number of times. The rearrangement links TRBV12-3 or TRBV12-4 to TRBJ1-3; tentatively, D is TRBD1 (5 bases). CDR3 length: 16 amino acids. V was clipped by 8 bases and J by 0 bases, with 17 bases between them. The CDR3 DNA sequence: TGTGCCAGCCGGGGGAGGGGCTCGAGCTCTGGAAACACCATATATTTT. Encoded protein: CASRGRGSSSGNTIYF.

This clonotype has just a few counts. J is TRBJ2-1 and V is TRBV7-9; 7 bases line up with TRBD1. Germline CDR1 reads SEHNR; CDR2 reads FQNEAQ (reference sequence). There are 14 residues in the CDR3. V lost 6 bases and J lost 10; bases outside the gene matches: 12. The DNA for the CDR3 is TGTGCCAGCAGTACTAAGGGGACAGTTTGGGAGCAGTTCTTC. Protein sequence: CASSTKGTVWEQFF.

This clonotype showed up just a few times. The chain links TRBV5-1 to TRBJ1-4; 7 positions agree with TRBD1. Germline CDR1 is SGHRS and CDR2 is YFSETQ. V shed 4 bases and J 3 bases; nucleotides not matched to a gene: 6. CDR3 length: 15 amino acids. CDR3 coding DNA: TGCGCCAGCAGCCCCAGGGGGGGAGCTAATGAAAAACTGTTTTTT. Translation gives CASSPRGGANEKLFF. The whole variable domain, filled in from reference TRBV5-1 and TRBJ1-4, reads KAGVTQTPRYLIKTRGQQVTLSCSPISGHRSVSWYQQTPGQGLQFLFEYFSETQRNKGNFPGRFSGRQFSNSRSEMNVSTLELGDSALYLCASSPRGGANEKLFFGSGTQLSVL.

This clonotype has only a few counts. The chain uses TRBV4-1 and TRBJ2-3; 8 bases match TRBD2. Trimming removed 0 bases from V and 6 bases from J; junction bases left unmatched: 5. The CDR3 extends over 15 amino acids. CDR1 MGHRA and CDR2 YSYEKL come from the germline V gene. The CDR3 protein is CASSQESGGRDTQYF. In nucleotides, the CDR3 is TGCGCCAGCAGCCAAGAATCTGGCGGGAGGGATACGCAGTATTTT.

This clonotype was observed a few times. The gene calls are TRBV27 and TRBJ2-1; TRBD1 agrees at 8 bases. With 5 bases clipped from V and 3 bases from J, the junction kept 6 bases outside the gene matches. Per the germline V gene, CDR1 is MNHEY and CDR2 is SMNVEV (reference sequence). This CDR3 has 15 residues. The CDR3 region has the DNA TGTGCCAGCAGTACCCGACAGGGGAGCTACAATGAGCAGTTCTTC. Protein product: CASSTRQGSYNEQFF.

Here the CDR3 reads CAWSGGFYNSPLHF. CDR3 DNA: TGTGCCTGGAGCGGTGGTTTCTATAATTCACCCCTCCACTTT. The chain couples TRBV30 to TRBJ1-6; D unclear. In germline, CDR1 is GTSNPN, CDR2 SVGIG (reference sequence). Trimming stripped 3 bases from V and 3 bases from J, with 9 bases between. The CDR3 runs to 14 residues.

The CDR3 DNA is TGTGCCAGCAGTGGGGAGGGTTCGGGCAATCAGCCCCAGCATTTT. It is translated as CASSGEGSGNQPQHF. The chain has TRBV2 and TRBJ1-5, with D unclear. Germline V CDR1 and CDR2: SNHLY, FYNNEI. V shed 4 bases and J shed 2 bases, with 12 bases lying between them. The CDR3 covers 15 residues.

The chain couples TRBV11-2 to TRBJ2-2, with D unclear. The CDR3 has 16 residues. Germline loops: CDR1 SGHAT, CDR2 FQNNGV. V dropped 1 base and J dropped 1 base, with 10 bases sitting between them. CDR3 protein: CASSLGLRENTGELFF. The CDR3 DNA reads TGTGCCAGCAGCTTAGGTCTACGAGAGAACACCGGGGAGCTGTTTTTT. The variable domain in full, with the rest retrieved from reference TRBV11-2 and TRBJ2-2, is EAGVAQSPRYKIIEKRQSVAFWCNPISGHATLYWYQQILGQGPKLLIQFQNNGVVDDSQLPKDRFSAERLKGVDSTLKIQPAKLEDSAVYLCASSLGLRENTGELFFGEGSRLTVL.

The V call is TRBV5-1, the J call TRBJ1-1, with D unclear. Between the trimmed V and J ends, which lost 4 bases and 8 bases, there was a span of 24 bases. Germline CDR1 and CDR2: SGHRS and YFSETQ. This CDR3 comprises 16 residues. CDR3 sequence reads: CASSVTPVGLNQEAFF. CDR3 nucleotides: TGCGCCAGCAGCGTCACCCCCGTAGGACTCAATCAAGAAGCTTTCTTT.

This chain connects TRBV12-3 or TRBV12-4 to TRBJ2-7; TRBD2 matches 10 bases. The CDR3 has 15 residues. V trimming: 8 bases; J trimming: 5 bases; junction bases outside the gene matches: 12. The CDR3 nucleotides read TGTGCCAGCGCCCCAACTAGCGGGATAGCCCACGAGCAGTACTTC. Translation: CASAPTSGIAHEQYF.

This clonotype was found a few times. V is TRBV11-1 and J is TRBJ1-5, with TRBD1 matching over 7 bases. CDR1 is SGHAT, CDR2 FQDESV, per germline (reference sequence). The CDR3 totals 14 residues. The ends lost 5 bases at V and 0 bases at J; junction bases unmatched: 1. In DNA form, the CDR3 reads TGTGCCAGCAGCGGGACAGATAGCAATCAGCCCCAGCATTTT. It encodes CASSGTDSNQPQHF.

There are a few counts of this clonotype. V and J are TRBV6-5 and TRBJ2-7, with D uncertain. Trimming stripped 5 bases from V and 4 bases from J, with 12 bases between. This CDR3 region has 13 residues. Germline loops: CDR1 MNHEY, CDR2 SVGAGI. CDR3 bases: TGTGCCAGCAGTCCAGGTGGGAAGTACGAGCAGTACTTC. Residues: CASSPGGKYEQYF.

This clonotype came up a few times. The V and J genes are TRBV20-1 and TRBJ2-1, with 14 bases that match TRBD2. V was clipped by 6 bases and J by 9 bases; unmatched bases: 7. The germline gives CDR1 DFQATT, CDR2 SNEGSKA (reference sequence). The length of the CDR3 is 14 residues. CDR3 nucleotides: TGCAGTGCGGAGACTAGCGGGAGGGGGTTTGAGCAGTTCTTC. This codes for CSAETSGRGFEQFF.

The CDR3: CASRGSDNTEAFF. The CDR3 region has the DNA TGTGCCAGCAGGGGATCCGATAACACTGAAGCTTTCTTT. This rearrangement joins TRBV7-9 to TRBJ1-1; no reliable D call. This CDR3 spans 13 amino acids. The ends were cut back, 6 bases at V and 2 bases at J, with 10 bases in the middle. CDR1 and CDR2 from the germline V gene are SEHNR and FQNEAQ (reference sequence).

This rearrangement joins TRBV20-1 to TRBJ1-1; TRBD1 is a possible D gene (5 bases). Between the trimmed V and J ends, which lost 5 bases and 0 bases, there was a span of 10 bases. Germline V lookup: CDR1 DFQATT, CDR2 SNEGSKA (reference sequence). The CDR3 totals 13 residues. This CDR3 is CSAFGQVNTEAFF. The CDR3 nucleotides are TGCAGTGCTTTTGGACAAGTGAACACTGAAGCTTTCTTT.

This clonotype has just a few counts. The J gene is TRBJ2-3, the V gene TRBV11-2; TRBD2 aligns across 7 bases. The CDR3 spans 17 residues. The ends lost 6 bases at V and 7 bases at J; junction bases unmatched: 19. Germline V gene sequence: CDR1 SGHAT, CDR2 FQNNGV. CDR3 nucleotides: TGTGCCAGCAGTCTTTCGGGTTGGGAGCGGGGAAAGCATACGCAGTATTTT. Its translation is CASSLSGWERGKHTQYF.

This clonotype was detected many times. The genes are TRBV29-1 and TRBJ2-7; TRBD2 agrees at 12 bases. CDR3 size: 14 residues. With V trimmed by 4 bases and J by 5 bases, 6 bases remained unmatched. CDR1 and CDR2 from the germline V gene are SQVTM and ANQGSEA. CDR3 DNA: TGCAGCGTTGGACTAGCGGGAGTTCGGAACGAGCAGTACTTC. Protein product: CSVGLAGVRNEQYF.

This chain joins TRBV5-1 and TRBJ2-7, with 7 bases fitting TRBD1. J was trimmed by 2 bases and V by 4 bases; bases with no gene match: 9. The germline V gene encodes CDR1 SGHRS and CDR2 YFSETQ. The CDR3 has 15 residues. The CDR3 DNA follows: TGCGCCAGCAGCCCCGGGGACAGAAGGCCCTACGAGCAGTACTTC. Translation: CASSPGDRRPYEQYF.

The chain joins TRBV7-9 to TRBJ1-1; D gene uncertain. Deletions cut 4 bases from V and 0 bases from J, with 9 bases between. Germline V gene data show CDR1 as SEHNR and CDR2 as FQNEAQ (reference sequence). This CDR3 region has 14 residues. CDR3 sequence (DNA): TGTGCCAGCAGCTACGACATTATGAACACTGAAGCTTTCTTT. Encoded protein: CASSYDIMNTEAFF.